The 21 T cell receptor beta chains below come from one sample, sequenced in a study of T cell repertoires in cytomegalovirus infection. TCRdb processed the reads anew with MiXCR; each CDR3 protein has one entry. The data show about 440,000 distinct CDR3 sequences, with 30% to 40% seen just once and roughly 15% held by the top ten. Sequencing was done on a sample of PBMCs. All receptors come from a human donor in good health (CMV status not recorded). Some clones in this sample may be carry-over from other donors' samples.

This clonotype was seen at least ten times. The chain recombines TRBV28 with TRBJ1-5; TRBD1 agrees at 9 bases. V lost 10 bases and J lost 1; bases outside the gene matches: 14. The CDR3 loop spans 17 amino acids. Germline V gives CDR1 MDHEN, CDR2 SYDVKM. CDR3: CATRPGTGSLSNQPQHF. CDR3 nucleotides: TGTGCCACCCGCCCCGGGACAGGGAGTTTAAGCAATCAGCCCCAGCATTTT.

The gene calls are TRBV5-1 and TRBJ1-2; no definite D call. The ends were cut back, 1 base at V and 0 bases at J, with 7 bases in the middle. Per the germline V gene, CDR1 is SGHRS and CDR2 is YFSETQ. CDR3 length: 14 amino acids. CDR3: CASSLTSTNYGYTF. CDR3 in DNA: TGCGCCAGCAGCTTGACGAGTACTAACTATGGCTACACCTTC.

This clonotype was observed at least ten times. The genes are TRBV7-8 and TRBJ2-7, with 7 bases aligning to TRBD2. After removal of 1 base from V and 2 bases from J, the junction contained 8 bases not matched to a gene. The length of the CDR3 is 16 residues. Germline lookup yields CDR1 SGHVS and CDR2 FQNEAQ. The CDR3 is CASSLDVGRVAYEQYF. DNA of the CDR3: TGTGCCAGCAGCTTAGACGTAGGGAGGGTGGCCTACGAGCAGTACTTC.

This clonotype was counted ten times or more. The chain carries TRBV12-3 or TRBV12-4 and TRBJ1-6; possibly TRBD1 for D (5 bases). The V end was cut by 1 base, the J end by 2 bases, with 9 bases between. This CDR3 is 16 amino acids long. CDR3 residues: CASSLVGGAYNSPLHF. Here the CDR3 DNA reads TGTGCCAGCAGTTTAGTCGGGGGGGCCTATAATTCACCCCTCCACTTT.

This clonotype was seen more than once but under ten times. The rearrangement uses TRBV12-3 or TRBV12-4 and TRBJ2-2, with D tentatively TRBD1 (6 bases). CDR3 size: 17 residues. Trimming left V 5 bases short and J 4 bases short, with 20 bases between. Here the CDR3 DNA reads TGTGCCAGCAGTCCAGGACAGAATATCCTTGGCACCGGGGAGCTGTTTTTT. Its translation: CASSPGQNILGTGELFF.

Concerning this clonotype: Mismatch with germline at one junction end may stem from a read error. The chain links TRBV4-1 to TRBJ2-2; perhaps TRBD2 as D (6 bases). The CDR3 loop spans 16 amino acids. The germline gives CDR1 MGHRA, CDR2 YSYEKL. CDR3 nucleotide sequence: TGCTCCAGCAGCCAAGCGGATAGCGGAAACACCGGGGAGCTGTTTTTT. It specifies CSSSQADSGNTGELFF.

CDR3 coding DNA: TGTGCCAGCAGCTGGGGGACATCCTCCTACAATGAGCAGTTCTTC. Encoded protein: CASSWGTSSYNEQFF. The genes are TRBV27 and TRBJ2-1; possible D gene TRBD1, 6 bases. CDR3 size: 15 residues. V was trimmed by 6 bases and J by 0 bases, leaving 12 bases between them. Germline CDR1 and CDR2: MNHEY and SMNVEV (reference sequence).

This rearrangement joins TRBV7-9 to TRBJ1-2; possible D gene TRBD1, 6 bases. Trimming pared 8 bases from V and 8 bases from J, leaving 18 bases between. From germline, CDR1 is SEHNR and CDR2 FQNEAQ (reference sequence). The CDR3 totals 13 residues. The CDR3 nucleotides are TGTGCCAGCGGAGTAGGGGGAGCAGACGGCTACACCTTC. It specifies CASGVGGADGYTF.

This clonotype came up a few times. The CDR3 nucleotides are TGTGCCAGCAGTTTCCGAGGAGGGGATCGCCAAGAGACCCAGTACTTC. Its protein product is CASSFRGGDRQETQYF. The gene calls are TRBV6-1 and TRBJ2-5; TRBD2 might be the D (6 bases). The CDR3 is 16 residues long. V was trimmed by 5 bases and J by 1 base, leaving 17 bases between them. Per the germline V gene, CDR1 is MNHNS and CDR2 is SASEGT.

This chain connects TRBV19 to TRBJ1-5; D gene uncertain. The CDR3 extends over 13 amino acids. Germline V gene data show CDR1 as LNHDA and CDR2 as SQIVND (reference sequence). The V end lost 1 base, the J end lost 7 bases, and 8 bases lay between the germline ends. CDR3 sequence (DNA): TGTGCCAGTAGTATAGGGCCGCGCCAGCCCCAGCATTTT. It is translated as CASSIGPRQPQHF.

The chain couples TRBV20-1 to TRBJ2-7; tentative D call: TRBD1 (6 bases). Trimming removed 5 bases at V and 3 bases at J, with 17 bases between. In germline, CDR1 is DFQATT, CDR2 SNEGSKA (reference sequence). CDR3 length equals 14 residues. The CDR3 nucleotides are TGCAGTGCTCGACCGACAGGAGTTAACTACGAGCAGTACTTC. This translates into CSARPTGVNYEQYF.

The gene calls are TRBV24-1 and TRBJ1-2; tentative D call: TRBD1 (5 bases). This CDR3 comprises 16 residues. Germline V gene lookup returns CDR1 KGHDR and CDR2 SFDVKD. V was shortened by 5 bases and J by 5 bases, with 20 bases between the two germline ends. The CDR3 sequence: CATSGGPVGGSYGYTF. Written as DNA, the CDR3 is TGTGCCACCAGTGGTGGCCCTGTCGGGGGGTCTTATGGCTACACCTTC.

This clonotype was seen a few times. The chain employs TRBV6-2 or TRBV6-3 and TRBJ2-3; D possibly uses TRBD1 or TRBD2 (5 bases each). Trimming left V 2 bases short and J 4 bases short, with 10 bases between. CDR1 and CDR2 (germline): MNHEY, SVGEGT. The CDR3 runs to 14 residues. CDR3 sequence: CASSYDEGPDTQYF. For the CDR3, the DNA is TGTGCCAGCAGTTACGACGAGGGGCCAGATACGCAGTATTTT.

V usage is TRBV11-2 and J usage is TRBJ1-6; 7 nucleotides align to TRBD1. CDR1 SGHAT and CDR2 FQNNGV come from the germline V gene. This CDR3 is built from 17 residues. After removal of 5 bases from V and 7 bases from J, the junction contained 14 bases not matched to a gene. The CDR3 region is CASSPLYGQERNSPLHF. The CDR3 DNA follows: TGTGCCAGCAGCCCCTTGTACGGACAGGAAAGGAATTCACCCCTCCACTTT.

The count of this clonotype is one. This sequence joins TRBV11-2 and TRBJ2-7; 7 nucleotides align to TRBD2. In germline, CDR1 is SGHAT, CDR2 FQNNGV. There are 18 residues in the CDR3. Trimming cost V 5 bases and J 2 bases; bases outside gene matches: 18. This CDR3 is CASSQHGRDYIPTYEQYF. The CDR3 region has the DNA TGTGCCAGCAGCCAACATGGCCGGGACTACATACCGACCTACGAGCAGTACTTC.

This chain joins TRBV12-3 or TRBV12-4 and TRBJ1-1; D ambiguous. The CDR3 runs to 14 residues. Trimming pared 1 base from V and 5 bases from J, leaving 11 bases between. CDR3 amino acids: CASSLDGEGTEAFF. The CDR3 bases are TGTGCCAGCAGTTTAGACGGAGAAGGGACTGAAGCTTTCTTT.

The rearrangement links TRBV25-1 to TRBJ2-5; D is ambiguous. V was clipped by 2 bases and J by 3 bases, with 10 bases between them. The CDR3 is made up of 14 amino acids. Germline-derived CDR1 and CDR2 are MGHDK and SYGVNS. The CDR3 spells CASSERGFKETQYF. Here the CDR3 DNA reads TGTGCCAGCAGTGAAAGAGGATTCAAAGAGACCCAGTACTTC.

The chain couples TRBV28 to TRBJ2-2; 8 bases line up with TRBD1. Germline trimming cut 5 bases from V and 5 bases from J; bases unmatched to any gene: 10. The CDR3 extends over 16 amino acids. CDR1 is MDHEN, CDR2 SYDVKM, per germline. The CDR3 nucleotides are TGTGCCAGCAGTCCCTGGACAGGGAGAGGTACCGGGGAGCTGTTTTTT. Residues: CASSPWTGRGTGELFF.

V and J are TRBV4-2 and TRBJ2-1; 8 bases align to TRBD2. Unmatched junction bases numbered 11, after V lost 3 bases and J lost 7 bases. This CDR3 spans 16 amino acids. Germline V gene sequence: CDR1 LGHNA, CDR2 YNFKEQ. As DNA, the CDR3 is TGTGCCAGCAGCCAGGTTTTTACTAGCGGTGGGAATGAGCAGTTCTTC. Protein sequence: CASSQVFTSGGNEQFF.

The chain couples TRBV6-1 to TRBJ1-5; D might be TRBD1 (6 bases). There are 16 residues in the CDR3. The V end lost 5 bases, the J end lost 6 bases, and 20 bases lay between the germline ends. CDR1 MNHNS and CDR2 SASEGT come from the germline V gene. CDR3: CASSSQDSRTGQPQHF. In DNA, the CDR3 is TGTGCCAGCAGTTCCCAGGACAGCCGGACGGGTCAGCCCCAGCATTTT.

This clonotype was seen a handful of times. V is TRBV20-1 and J is TRBJ2-1; 9 nucleotides agree with TRBD1. This CDR3 is 12 amino acids long. After removal of 3 bases from V and 12 bases from J, the junction contained 6 bases not matched to a gene. Germline values: CDR1 DFQATT, CDR2 SNEGSKA (reference sequence). CDR3 sequence: CSASPDRGRQFF. DNA of the CDR3: TGCAGTGCTAGCCCGGACAGGGGTAGGCAGTTCTTC.